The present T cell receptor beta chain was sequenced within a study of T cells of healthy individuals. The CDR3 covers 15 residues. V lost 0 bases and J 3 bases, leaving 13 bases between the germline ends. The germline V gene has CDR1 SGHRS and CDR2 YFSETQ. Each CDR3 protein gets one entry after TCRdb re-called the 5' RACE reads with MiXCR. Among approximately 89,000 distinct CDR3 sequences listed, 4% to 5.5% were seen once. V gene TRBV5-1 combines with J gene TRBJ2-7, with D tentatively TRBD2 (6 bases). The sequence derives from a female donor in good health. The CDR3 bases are TGCGCCAGCAGCTTGGCCGGGACTGTTGGCTACGAGCAGTACTTC. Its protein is CASSLAGTVGYEQYF.